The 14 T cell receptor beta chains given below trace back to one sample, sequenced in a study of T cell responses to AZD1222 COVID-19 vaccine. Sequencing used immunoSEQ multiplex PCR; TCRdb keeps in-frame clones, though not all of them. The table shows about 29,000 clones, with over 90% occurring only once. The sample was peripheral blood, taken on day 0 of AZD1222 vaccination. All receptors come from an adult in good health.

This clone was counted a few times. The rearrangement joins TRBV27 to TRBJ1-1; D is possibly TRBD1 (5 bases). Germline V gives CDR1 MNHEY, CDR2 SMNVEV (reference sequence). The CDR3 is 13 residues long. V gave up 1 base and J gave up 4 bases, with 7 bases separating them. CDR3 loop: CASSLYRSTEAFF. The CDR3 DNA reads TGTGCCAGCAGTTTATACAGGTCCACTGAAGCTTTCTTT.

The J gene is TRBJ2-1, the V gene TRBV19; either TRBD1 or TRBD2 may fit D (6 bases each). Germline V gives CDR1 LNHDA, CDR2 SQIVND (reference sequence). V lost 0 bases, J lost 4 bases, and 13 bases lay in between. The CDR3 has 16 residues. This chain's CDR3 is CASSIDGGHPYNEQFF. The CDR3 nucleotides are TGTGCCAGTAGTATAGACGGGGGCCACCCTTACAATGAGCAGTTCTTC.

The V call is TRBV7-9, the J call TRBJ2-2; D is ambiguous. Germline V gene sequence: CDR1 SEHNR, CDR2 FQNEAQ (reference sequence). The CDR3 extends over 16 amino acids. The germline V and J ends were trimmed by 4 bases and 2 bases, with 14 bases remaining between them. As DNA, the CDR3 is TGTGCCAGCAGCTCATTCCTTCAATTTAACACCGGGGAGCTGTTTTTT. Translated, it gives CASSSFLQFNTGELFF.

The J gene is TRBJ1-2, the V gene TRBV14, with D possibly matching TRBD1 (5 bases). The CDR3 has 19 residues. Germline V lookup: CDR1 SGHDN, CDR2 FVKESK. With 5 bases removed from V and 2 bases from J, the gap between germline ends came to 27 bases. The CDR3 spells CASSTSVGRTRPINYGYTF. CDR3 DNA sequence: TGTGCCAGCAGCACTTCCGTGGGGCGAACGCGCCCGATCAACTATGGCTACACCTTC.

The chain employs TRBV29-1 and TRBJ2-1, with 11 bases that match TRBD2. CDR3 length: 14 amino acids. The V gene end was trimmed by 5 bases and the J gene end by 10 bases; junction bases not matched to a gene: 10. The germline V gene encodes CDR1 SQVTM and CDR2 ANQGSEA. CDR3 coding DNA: TGCAGCGTTAAACTAGCGGGGGCCTTAGGCGAGCAGTTCTTC. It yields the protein CSVKLAGALGEQFF.

This CDR3 is CASSSHPMDRDGETQYF. The CDR3 DNA reads as TGTGCCAGCAGCTCCCATCCTATGGACAGGGACGGAGAGACCCAGTACTTC. The V and J genes are TRBV7-9 and TRBJ2-5, with TRBD1 matching over 8 bases. The CDR3 contains 17 residues. V dropped 4 bases and J dropped 4; count of bases not matched to a gene: 14. The germline CDR1 and CDR2 sequences are SEHNR and FQNEAQ (reference sequence).

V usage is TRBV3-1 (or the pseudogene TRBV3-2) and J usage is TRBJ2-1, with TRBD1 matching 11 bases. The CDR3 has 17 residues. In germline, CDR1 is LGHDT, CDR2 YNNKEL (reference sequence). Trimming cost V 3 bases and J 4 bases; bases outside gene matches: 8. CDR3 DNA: TGTGCCAGCAGCCAGGACACCGGGACAGGGGGATACAATGAGCAGTTCTTC. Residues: CASSQDTGTGGYNEQFF.

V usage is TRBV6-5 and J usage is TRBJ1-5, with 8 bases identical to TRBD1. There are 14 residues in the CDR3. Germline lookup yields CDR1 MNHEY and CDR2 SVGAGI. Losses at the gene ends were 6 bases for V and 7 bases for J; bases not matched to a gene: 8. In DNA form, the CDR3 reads TGTGCCAGCAGGCCATCAGGGGGCGGGCAGCCCCAGCATTTT. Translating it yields CASRPSGGGQPQHF.

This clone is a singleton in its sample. CDR3 DNA: TGTGCCAGCAGCCCAAACCTTCTCACTGAAGCTTTCTTT. Protein: CASSPNLLTEAFF. The chain links TRBV7-2 to TRBJ1-1; D gene unclear. Per germline, CDR1 SGHTA and CDR2 FQGNSA. Trimming took off 5 bases at V and 4 bases at J, with 11 bases between the two ends. The CDR3 is 13 residues long.

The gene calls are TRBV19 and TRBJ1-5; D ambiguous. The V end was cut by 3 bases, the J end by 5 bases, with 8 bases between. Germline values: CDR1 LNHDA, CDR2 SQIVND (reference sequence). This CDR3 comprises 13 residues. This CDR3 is CASSIQDHQPQHF. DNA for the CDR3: TGTGCCAGTAGTATCCAGGACCATCAGCCCCAGCATTTT.

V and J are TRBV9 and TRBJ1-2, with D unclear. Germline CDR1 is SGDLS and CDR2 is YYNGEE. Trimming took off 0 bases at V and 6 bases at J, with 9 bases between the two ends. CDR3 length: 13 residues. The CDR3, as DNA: TGTGCCAGCAGCGTAGTAGGGAGGGATGGCTACACCTTC. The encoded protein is CASSVVGRDGYTF.

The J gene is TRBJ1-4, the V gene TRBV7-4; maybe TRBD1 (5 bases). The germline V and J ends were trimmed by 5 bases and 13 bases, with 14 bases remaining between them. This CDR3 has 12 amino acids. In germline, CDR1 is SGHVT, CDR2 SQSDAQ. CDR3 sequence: CASSPGTLGLFF. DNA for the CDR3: TGTGCCAGCAGCCCTGGGACTTTGGGACTGTTTTTT.

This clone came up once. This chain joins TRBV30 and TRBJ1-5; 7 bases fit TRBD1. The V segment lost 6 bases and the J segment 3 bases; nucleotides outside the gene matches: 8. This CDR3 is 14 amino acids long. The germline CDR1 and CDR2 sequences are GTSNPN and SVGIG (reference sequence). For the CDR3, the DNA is TGTGCCTGTTCCACAGGGGTGACCAATCAGCCCCAGCATTTT. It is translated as CACSTGVTNQPQHF.

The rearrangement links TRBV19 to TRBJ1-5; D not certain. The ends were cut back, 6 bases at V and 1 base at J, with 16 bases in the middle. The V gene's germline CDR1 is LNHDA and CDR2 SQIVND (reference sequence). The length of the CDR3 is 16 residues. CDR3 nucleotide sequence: TGTGCCAGTAGCCCAAAGGGCGGGTACAGCAATCAGCCCCAGCATTTT. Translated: CASSPKGGYSNQPQHF.